This T cell receptor (beta chain) was recorded in a study of blood T cells in healthy people across ages. Overall study: Template switching caught about one barcoded beta molecule for each two T cells.

Combining a sample-barcoded 5' primer with a J-beta primer mix, a second PCR ran for roughly 7 to 12 cycles. TCRdb used MiXCR to reprocess the 5' RACE reads, holding one entry per CDR3 protein. The profile covers hundreds of thousands of distinct CDR3 sequences, with 45% to 50% appearing a single time and about a third taken by the ten largest. Trimming took off 5 bases at V and 3 bases at J, with 16 bases between the two ends. The CDR3 is 15 residues long. Germline CDR1 reads SGHVS; CDR2 reads FQNEAQ. Study-wide points: The percentage of naive T cells correlated strongly with TCR beta diversity.

Turning to this clonotype: The antigen remains undetermined.

This chain connects TRBV7-8 to TRBJ2-5; D is tentatively TRBD1 or TRBD2 (5 bases each). This receptor was obtained from a woman aged 60-75 years in good health. Sequencing was performed on blood. CDR3 residues: CASSPFPQGEETQYF. The CDR3 nucleotides read TGTGCCAGCAGCCCCTTTCCTCAGGGAGAAGAGACCCAGTACTTC.